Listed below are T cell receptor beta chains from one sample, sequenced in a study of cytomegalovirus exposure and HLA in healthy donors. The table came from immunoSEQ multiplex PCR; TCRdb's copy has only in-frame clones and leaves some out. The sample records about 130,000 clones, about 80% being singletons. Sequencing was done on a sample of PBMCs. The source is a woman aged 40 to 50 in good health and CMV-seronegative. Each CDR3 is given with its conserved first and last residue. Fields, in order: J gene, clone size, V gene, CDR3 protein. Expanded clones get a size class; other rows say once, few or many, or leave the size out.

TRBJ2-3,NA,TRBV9,CASSVTSGGADTQYF
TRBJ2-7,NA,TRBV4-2,CASSQDLEYEQYF
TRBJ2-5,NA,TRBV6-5,CASSYTEYQETQYF
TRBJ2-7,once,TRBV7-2,CASSLGTVNYEQYF
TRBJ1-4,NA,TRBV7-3,CASSLSGGLNEKLFF
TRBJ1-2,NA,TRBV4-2,CASSQVWTGEGYTF
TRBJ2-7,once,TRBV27,CASSPRGQGRYEQYF
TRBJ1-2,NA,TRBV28,CASSLSGAYGYTF
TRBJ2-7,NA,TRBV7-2,CASSLGRFTYEQYF
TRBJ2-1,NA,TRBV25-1,CASSDLAGRENEQFF
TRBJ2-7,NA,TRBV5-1,CASSLEAGLYEQYF
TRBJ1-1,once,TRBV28,CASSRPDRSLMNTEAFF
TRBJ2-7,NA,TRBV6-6,CASSSQLSGSYEQYF
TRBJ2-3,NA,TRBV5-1,CASSLVSSGGGTDTQYF
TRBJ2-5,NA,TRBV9,CASSGTDARGETQYF
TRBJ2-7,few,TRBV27,CASSEVASGSSYEQYF
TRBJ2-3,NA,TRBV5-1,CASSLTGGNTDTQYF
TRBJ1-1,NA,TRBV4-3,CASSQTGKNTEAFF
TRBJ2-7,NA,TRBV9,CASSASGSGRAGGEQYF
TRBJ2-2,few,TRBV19,CASSIELATGELFF
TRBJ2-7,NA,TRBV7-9,CASSFRGEGYEQYF
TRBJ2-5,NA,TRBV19,CASSVTGTETQYF
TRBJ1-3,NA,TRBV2,CASSGAGLSGNTIYF
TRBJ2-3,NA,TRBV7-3,CASSQYGSGATDTQYF
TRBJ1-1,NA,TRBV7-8,CASSLGTGREGTEAFF
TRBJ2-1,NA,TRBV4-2,CASSQDWTVAGTEQFF
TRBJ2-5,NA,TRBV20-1,CSASRRETQYF